This T cell receptor beta chain was captured in a study of T cell responses to AZD1222 COVID-19 vaccine. The study's findings and limits: Of the AZD1222 recipients, only 5 to 7 were seropositive at baseline. Donors were mostly white British, more females; clonal diversity possibly underestimated.

As concerns this clone: The antigen remains undetermined.

Generated by immunoSEQ multiplex PCR, the TCRdb table keeps only in-frame clones and is missing some. This sample yields some 140,000 clones, of which 85% to 90% are seen a single time; 5.5% belongs to the top ten. The V gene's germline CDR1 is SGHTA and CDR2 FQGNSA. V was trimmed by 3 bases and J by 6 bases, leaving 9 bases between them. The CDR3 runs to 12 residues. This clonotype was obtained from an adult in good health. The chain recombines TRBV7-2 with TRBJ2-7; D ambiguous. Sequenced material: peripheral blood, taken on day 0 of MenACWY control vaccination. CDR3 sequence (DNA): TGTGCCAGCAGCTTTTCAGTACCCGAGCAGTACTTC. Its protein product is CASSFSVPEQYF. The full variable domain, in which reference TRBV7-2 and TRBJ2-7 provide the parts outside the CDR3, is GAGVSQSPSNKVTEKGKDVELRCDPISGHTALYWYRQSLGQGLEFLIYFQGNSAPDKSGLPSDRFSAERTGGSVSTLTIQRTQQEDSAVYLCASSFSVPEQYFGPGTRLTVT.